This T cell receptor beta chain was recovered during a study of blood T cell repertoires in COVID-19. In the study overall: The analysed material was cDNA or gDNA that came from T cells, B-cell-depleted T cells, or PBMCs.

TCRdb's copy holds only in-frame clones and misses some; the assay was immunoSEQ multiplex PCR. The data show approximately 70,000 clones, roughly 87% seen once. The germline V gene has CDR1 MNHEY and CDR2 SMNVEV (reference sequence). Losses at the gene ends were 3 bases for V and 5 bases for J; bases not matched to a gene: 14. CDR3 size: 18 residues. The receptor comes from a woman older than 75 with acute or convalescent COVID-19. The sequencing sample was made of peripheral blood. The chain recombines TRBV27 with TRBJ2-2; TRBD1 matches at 8 bases. The CDR3 nucleotides read TGTGCCAGCAGTTTCGGACAGGGCCAGGTAGAGAGGACCGGGGAGCTGTTTTTT. It yields the protein CASSFGQGQVERTGELFF.